Presented here are 4 T cell receptor beta chains from one specimen sequenced in a study of regulatory and conventional T cells in RAG deficiency. Conventional CD4+ T cells were sorted from blood as CD25-low CD127-high cells. Produced via immunoSEQ multiplex PCR; TCRdb's table is partial and in-frame only. The table includes about 30,000 clones, about 96% detected once. These sequences were also reported in another study, on regulatory T cells. That study reports: Amplification used 52 TRBV primers and 13 TRBJ primers.

Sample: CD25- CD4+ T cells sorted from blood. The receptors were sampled from a human donor in good health.

J is TRBJ2-7 and V is TRBV21-1; no check of the table's D call, TRBD2, against the DNA was made. TRBV21-1 is classified as a pseudogene. The CDR3 extends over 15 amino acids. The CDR3 DNA follows: TGTGCCAGCAGCACCCGGACTAGCGGGGAGTACGAGCAGTACTTC. Its protein product is CASSTRTSGEYEQYF.

The chain employs TRBV30 and TRBJ2-4; 9 bases are a match to TRBD1. Unmatched junction bases numbered 12, after V lost 3 bases and J lost 0 bases. Germline loops: CDR1 GTSNPN, CDR2 SVGIG (reference sequence). The CDR3 length is 18 residues. The CDR3 nucleotides are TGTGCCTGGAGCGGACAGGGGATCCGAGCCGGAGCCAAAAACATTCAGTACTTC. This gives the protein CAWSGQGIRAGAKNIQYF.

J is TRBJ1-2 and V is TRBV7-8; 10 positions match TRBD1. The germline gives CDR1 SGHVS, CDR2 FQNEAQ. The V gene end was trimmed by 4 bases and the J gene end by 7 bases; junction bases not matched to a gene: 6. The CDR3 consists of 14 residues. The CDR3 nucleotides are TGTGCCAGCAGCTCACCGGGACAGGGGTCTGGCTACACCTTC. It is translated as CASSSPGQGSGYTF.

The chain combines TRBV5-8 with TRBJ2-1; TRBD2 aligns across 7 bases. The ends lost 4 bases at V and 8 bases at J; junction bases unmatched: 9. This CDR3 has 14 residues. CDR1 and CDR2 from the germline V gene are SGHTS and YDEGEE. The CDR3: CASSRRTGGDEQFF. The CDR3 DNA sequence: TGTGCCAGCAGCCGGCGGACGGGAGGAGATGAGCAGTTCTTC.